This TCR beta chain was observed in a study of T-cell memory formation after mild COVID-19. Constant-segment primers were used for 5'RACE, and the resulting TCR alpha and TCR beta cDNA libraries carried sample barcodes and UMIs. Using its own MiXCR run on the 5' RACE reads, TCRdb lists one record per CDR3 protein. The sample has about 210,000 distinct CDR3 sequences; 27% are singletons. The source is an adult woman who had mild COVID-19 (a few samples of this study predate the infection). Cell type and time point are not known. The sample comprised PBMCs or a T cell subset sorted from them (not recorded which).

The CDR3 nucleotides are TGCGCCAGCAGCCAAGCTCTAGCGGGAGGCTACGAGCAGTACTTC. The encoded protein is CASSQALAGGYEQYF. The chain carries TRBV4-3 and TRBJ2-7, with 11 bases fitting TRBD2. The V gene end was trimmed by 1 base and the J gene end by 3 bases; junction bases not matched to a gene: 2. This CDR3 region has 15 residues. The germline CDR1 and CDR2 sequences are LGHNA and YSLEER.